This TCR beta chain came from a study of T cell changes during pregnancy in multiple sclerosis. The CDR3 is made up of 11 amino acids. Deletions cut 1 base from V and 9 bases from J, with 7 bases between. Germline V gene lookup returns CDR1 DFQATT and CDR2 SNEGSKA (reference sequence). TCRdb's table, derived via immunoSEQ multiplex PCR, lists solely in-frame clones and lacks some. The table has 85,000 to 120,000 clones, 91% seen once; the top ten hold 1.5% to 2%. The sequence came from a female donor with multiple sclerosis, enrolled in a pregnancy study. Specimen: peripheral blood, collected before pregnancy. The chain has TRBV20-1 and TRBJ2-1; no reliable D call. The CDR3 coding sequence is TGCAGTGCTAGAGGCCGGGTTGAGCAGTTCTTC. Its translation: CSARGRVEQFF.